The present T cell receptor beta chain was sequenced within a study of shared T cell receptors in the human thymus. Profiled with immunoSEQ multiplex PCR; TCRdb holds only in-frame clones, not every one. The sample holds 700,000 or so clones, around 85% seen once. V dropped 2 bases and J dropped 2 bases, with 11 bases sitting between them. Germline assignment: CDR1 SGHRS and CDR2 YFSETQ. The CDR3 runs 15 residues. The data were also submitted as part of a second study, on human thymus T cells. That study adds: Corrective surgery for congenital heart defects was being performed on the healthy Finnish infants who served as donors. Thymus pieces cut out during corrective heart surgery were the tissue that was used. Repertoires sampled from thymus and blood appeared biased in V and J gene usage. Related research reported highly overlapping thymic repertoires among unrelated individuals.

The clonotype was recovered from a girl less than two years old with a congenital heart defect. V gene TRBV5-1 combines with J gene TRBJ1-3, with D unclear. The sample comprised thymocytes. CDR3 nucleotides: TGCGCCAGCAGCTTAGGGAGTCCCCCTGGAAACACCATATATTTT. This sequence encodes CASSLGSPPGNTIYF.